This T cell receptor beta chain was sequenced for a study of T cell responses to AZD1222 COVID-19 vaccine. Clones were read by immunoSEQ multiplex PCR, and TCRdb kept only the in-frame ones, dropping some. The data show approximately 85,000 clones, 70% to 90% seen once. For this clone: Its antigen is not known.

CDR3 length: 12 residues. J was trimmed by 9 bases and V by 7 bases; bases with no gene match: 5. The germline CDR1 and CDR2 sequences are KGHDR and SFDVKD. Study results and caveats: Targets within unmutated variant regions were reportedly found for nearly half of spike-specific TCRs.

The sequences come from peripheral blood, collected on day 0 of AZD1222 vaccination. The chain links TRBV24-1 to TRBJ1-3, with TRBD1 identical over 7 bases. The clonotype was recovered from an adult in good health. In DNA, the CDR3 is TGTGCCACCAGCCCAACAGGGGCCACCATATATTTT. This sequence encodes CATSPTGATIYF.